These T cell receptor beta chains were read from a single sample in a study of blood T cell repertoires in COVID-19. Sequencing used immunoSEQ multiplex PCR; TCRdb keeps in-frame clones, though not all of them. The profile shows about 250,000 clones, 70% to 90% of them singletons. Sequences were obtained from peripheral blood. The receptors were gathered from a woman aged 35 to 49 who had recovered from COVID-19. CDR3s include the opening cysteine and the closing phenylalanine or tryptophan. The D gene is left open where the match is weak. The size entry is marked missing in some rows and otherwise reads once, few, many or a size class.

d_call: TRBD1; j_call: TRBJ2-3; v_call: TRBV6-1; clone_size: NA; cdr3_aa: CASSEGPWTGVEPYF; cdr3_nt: TGTGCCAGCAGTGAAGGGCCCTGGACAGGGGTGGAGCCGTATTTT
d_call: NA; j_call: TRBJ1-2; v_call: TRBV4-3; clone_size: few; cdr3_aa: CASSPQTGTSGGYTF; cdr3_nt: TGCGCCAGCAGCCCCCAGACAGGCACCTCTGGTGGCTACACCTTC
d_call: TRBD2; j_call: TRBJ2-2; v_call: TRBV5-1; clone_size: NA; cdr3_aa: CASSIGLAANTGELFF; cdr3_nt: TGCGCCAGCAGCATAGGACTAGCGGCGAACACCGGGGAGCTGTTTTTT
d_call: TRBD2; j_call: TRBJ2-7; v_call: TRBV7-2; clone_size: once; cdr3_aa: CASAMGGGYEQYF; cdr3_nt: TGTGCCAGCGCCATGGGGGGGGGCTACGAGCAGTACTTC
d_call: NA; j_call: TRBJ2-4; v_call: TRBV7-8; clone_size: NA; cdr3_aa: CASSSPGEKNIQYF; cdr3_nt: TGTGCCAGCAGCTCCCCGGGGGAGAAAAACATTCAGTACTTC
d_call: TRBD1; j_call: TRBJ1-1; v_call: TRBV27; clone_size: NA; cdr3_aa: CASSRRTGSGNTEAFF; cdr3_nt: TGTGCCAGCAGTCGACGGACAGGGAGCGGGAACACTGAAGCTTTCTTT
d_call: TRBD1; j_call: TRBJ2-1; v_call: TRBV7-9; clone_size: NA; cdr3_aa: CASSPGQGRRSYNEQFF; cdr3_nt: TGTGCCAGCAGCCCAGGACAGGGGAGAAGGTCCTACAATGAGCAGTTCTTC
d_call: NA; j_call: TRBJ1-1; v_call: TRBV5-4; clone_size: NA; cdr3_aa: CASSLGRINTEAFF; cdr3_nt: TGTGCCAGCAGCTTGGGGCGGATAAACACTGAAGCTTTCTTT
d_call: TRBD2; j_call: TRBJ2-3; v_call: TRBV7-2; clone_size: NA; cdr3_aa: CASSTSSGRPPDTQYF; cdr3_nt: TGTGCCAGCAGCACCTCTAGCGGGAGGCCCCCGGATACGCAGTATTTT
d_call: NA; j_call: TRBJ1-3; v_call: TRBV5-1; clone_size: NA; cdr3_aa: CASSPQAGGSGNTIYF; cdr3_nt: TGCGCCAGCAGCCCACAGGCAGGCGGCTCTGGAAACACCATATATTTT
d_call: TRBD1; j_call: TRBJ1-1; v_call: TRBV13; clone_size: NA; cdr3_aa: CASEGGRDAGTEAFF; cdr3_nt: TGTGCCAGCGAAGGGGGCAGGGACGCGGGTACTGAAGCTTTCTTT
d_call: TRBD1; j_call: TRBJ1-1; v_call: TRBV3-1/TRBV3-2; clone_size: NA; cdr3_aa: CASSQGGFSGTGGTEAFF; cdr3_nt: TGTGCCAGCAGCCAAGGTGGGTTTTCCGGGACAGGCGGGACTGAAGCTTTCTTT
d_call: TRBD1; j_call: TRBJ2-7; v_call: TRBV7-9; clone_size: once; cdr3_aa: CASSPRTRAGGDYEQYF; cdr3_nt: TGTGCCAGCAGCCCCCGAACCCGGGCAGGGGGCGACTACGAGCAGTACTTC
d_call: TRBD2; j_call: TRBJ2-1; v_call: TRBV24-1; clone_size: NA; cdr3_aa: CATSDPTGTSGRASYNEQFF; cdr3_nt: TGTGCCACCAGTGATCCGACTGGGACTAGCGGGAGGGCCTCCTACAATGAGCAGTTCTTC
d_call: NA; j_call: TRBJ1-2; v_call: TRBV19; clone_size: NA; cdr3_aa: CASSTSLGPGYTF; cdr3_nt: TGTGCCAGTAGTACCAGTCTAGGTCCCGGCTACACCTTC
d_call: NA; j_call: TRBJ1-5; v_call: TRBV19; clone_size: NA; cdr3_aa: CASSTQGGNQPQHF; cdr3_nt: TGTGCCAGTAGTACACAGGGCGGCAATCAGCCCCAGCATTTT
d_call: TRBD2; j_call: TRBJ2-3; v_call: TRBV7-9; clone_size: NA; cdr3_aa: CASSRGGSRTDTQYF; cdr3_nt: TGTGCCAGCAGCCGGGGGGGGAGCCGCACAGATACGCAGTATTTT
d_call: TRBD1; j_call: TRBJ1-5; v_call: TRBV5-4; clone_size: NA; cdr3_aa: CASSLGGGTGGSRNQPQHF; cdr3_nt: TGTGCCAGCAGCTTGGGCGGGGGGACAGGGGGGTCTCGGAATCAGCCCCAGCATTTT
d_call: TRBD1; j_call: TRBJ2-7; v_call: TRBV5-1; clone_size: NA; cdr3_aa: CASSPQPGQGAYEQYF; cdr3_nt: TGCGCCAGCAGCCCCCAGCCGGGACAGGGGGCCTACGAGCAGTACTTC
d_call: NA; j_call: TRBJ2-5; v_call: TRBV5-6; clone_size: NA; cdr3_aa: CASSLVRRAPQETQYF; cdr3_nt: TGTGCCAGCAGCTTGGTGAGGCGGGCGCCACAAGAGACCCAGTACTTC
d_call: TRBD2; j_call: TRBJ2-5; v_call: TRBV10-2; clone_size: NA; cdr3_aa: CASSEGGLAGFLGTQYF; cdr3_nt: TGCGCCAGCAGTGAGGGGGGACTAGCGGGATTCCTCGGGACCCAGTACTTC
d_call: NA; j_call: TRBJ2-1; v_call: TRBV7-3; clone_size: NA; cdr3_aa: CASSLGQKQFF; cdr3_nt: TGTGCCAGCAGCTTAGGACAGAAGCAGTTCTTC
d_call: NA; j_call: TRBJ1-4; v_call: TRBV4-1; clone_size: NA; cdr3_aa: CASSQDLVRRVANEKLFF; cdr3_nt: TGCGCCAGCAGCCAAGATTTGGTTAGGAGGGTTGCTAATGAAAAACTGTTTTTT
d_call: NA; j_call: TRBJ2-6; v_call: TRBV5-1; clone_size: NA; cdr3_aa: CASSVWQGLSSGANVLTF; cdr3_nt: TGCGCCAGCAGCGTTTGGCAGGGACTGAGCTCTGGGGCCAACGTCCTGACTTTC
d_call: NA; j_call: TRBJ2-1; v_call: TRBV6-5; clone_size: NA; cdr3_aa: CASSYSWPYNEQFF; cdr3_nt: TGTGCCAGCAGTTACTCGTGGCCATACAATGAGCAGTTCTTC
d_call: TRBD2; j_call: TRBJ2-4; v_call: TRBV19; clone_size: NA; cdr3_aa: CASSVAGGGNIQYF; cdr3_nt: TGTGCCAGTAGTGTAGCGGGAGGAGGAAACATTCAGTACTTC
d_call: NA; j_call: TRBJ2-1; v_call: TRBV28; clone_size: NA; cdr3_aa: CASGNSKRQSSYNEQFF; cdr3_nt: TGTGCCAGCGGGAACTCCAAGCGGCAGAGCTCCTACAATGAGCAGTTCTTC